The rows below give T cell receptor beta chains drawn from one sample of a study of blood T cells in healthy people across ages. TCRdb called the 5' RACE reads again in MiXCR, with one record for every CDR3 protein. The sample includes about 1.5 million distinct CDR3 sequences, 42% of them seen just once. The sample comprised blood. All receptors come from a woman under 30 in good health. Each CDR3 is given with its conserved first and last residue. Each record gives: clone size, V gene, D gene, J gene, CDR3 protein, CDR3 DNA. A D gene is named only where the DNA matches it firmly. Clone size is stated in some rows and not others, as once, few, many or a class when expanded.

>-|TRBV3-1|TRBD1|TRBJ2-7
CASSPGGWQENEQYF
TGTGCCAGCAGTCCAGGGGGCTGGCAGGAAAATGAGCAGTACTTC
>few|TRBV20-1|TRBD2|TRBJ2-3
CSARDRRLAASTDTQYF
TGCAGTGCTAGAGATCGGCGGCTAGCGGCTAGCACAGATACGCAGTATTTT
>-|TRBV7-8|TRBD1|TRBJ1-1
CASSLAAGTGVGGTEAFF
TGTGCCAGCAGCTTAGCGGCCGGGACAGGGGTCGGTGGCACTGAAGCTTTCTTT
>few|TRBV7-9|TRBD1|TRBJ2-7
CASSTGQSPYEQYF
TGTGCCAGCAGCACGGGACAGTCTCCCTACGAGCAGTACTTC
>-|TRBV20-1|-|TRBJ1-5
CSARATSVGNQPQHF
TGCAGTGCTAGAGCCACTAGTGTTGGCAATCAGCCCCAGCATTTT
>-|TRBV6-5|TRBD1|TRBJ1-4
CASRQTGGIEKLFF
TGTGCCAGCAGACAGACAGGGGGCATAGAAAAACTGTTTTTT
>few|TRBV11-2|-|TRBJ2-3
CASSLALSSTDTQYF
TGTGCCAGCAGCTTGGCCCTATCTAGCACAGATACGCAGTATTTT
>few|TRBV5-1|TRBD2|TRBJ2-1
CASSLPTSGRNNEQFF
TGCGCCAGCAGCCTCCCGACTAGCGGGCGCAACAATGAGCAGTTCTTC
>-|TRBV7-8|TRBD2|TRBJ2-5
CASSLGALAGAQETQYF
TGTGCCAGCAGCTTAGGGGCTCTAGCGGGAGCGCAAGAGACCCAGTACTTC
>-|TRBV7-2|TRBD1|TRBJ2-3
CASSLLRTGVTDTQYF
TGTGCCAGCAGCTTATTGAGGACAGGGGTGACAGATACGCAGTATTTT
>-|TRBV9|TRBD2|TRBJ2-3
CVSSVATWTRASTDTQYF
TGTGTCAGCAGCGTAGCTACTTGGACTAGGGCTAGCACAGATACGCAGTATTTT
>-|TRBV3-1|TRBD2|TRBJ2-7
CASSKTSGGPLQYF
TGTGCCAGCAGCAAGACTAGCGGGGGGCCCCTTCAGTACTTC
>-|TRBV5-1|-|TRBJ1-2
CANNDGGAYGYTF
TGCGCCAACAATGACGGGGGCGCTTATGGCTACACCTTC
>-|TRBV20-1|-|TRBJ2-3
CSARVRTWVTDTQYF
TGCAGTGCTAGAGTCAGGACTTGGGTCACAGATACGCAGTATTTT
>-|TRBV6-1|TRBD1|TRBJ1-6
CARSVNRGESPLHF
TGTGCCCGCAGCGTCAACAGGGGTGAGTCACCCCTCCACTTT
>many|TRBV5-1|TRBD2|TRBJ2-1
CASSAGLADNEQFF
TGCGCCAGCAGCGCGGGACTAGCGGACAATGAGCAGTTCTTC
>-|TRBV7-8|-|TRBJ1-2
CASSRNRVDRQNYGYTF
TGTGCCAGCAGCCGAAATAGGGTTGACAGACAGAACTATGGCTACACCTTC
>-|TRBV20-1|-|TRBJ2-3
CSARKTLALDTQYF
TGCAGTGCTAGGAAAACTCTAGCCCTAGATACGCAGTATTTT
>few|TRBV2|TRBD1|TRBJ2-2
CASSDRGIKSGELFF
TGTGCCAGCAGTGACAGGGGGATAAAGTCCGGGGAGCTGTTTTTT
>few|TRBV20-1|TRBD2|TRBJ2-3
CSASLASGGNTDTQYF
TGCAGTGCTAGTTTGGCTAGCGGGGGGAATACAGATACGCAGTATTTT
>-|TRBV24-1|-|TRBJ2-7
CATSDGHISNEQYF
TGTGCCACCAGTGATGGACATATTTCCAACGAGCAGTACTTC